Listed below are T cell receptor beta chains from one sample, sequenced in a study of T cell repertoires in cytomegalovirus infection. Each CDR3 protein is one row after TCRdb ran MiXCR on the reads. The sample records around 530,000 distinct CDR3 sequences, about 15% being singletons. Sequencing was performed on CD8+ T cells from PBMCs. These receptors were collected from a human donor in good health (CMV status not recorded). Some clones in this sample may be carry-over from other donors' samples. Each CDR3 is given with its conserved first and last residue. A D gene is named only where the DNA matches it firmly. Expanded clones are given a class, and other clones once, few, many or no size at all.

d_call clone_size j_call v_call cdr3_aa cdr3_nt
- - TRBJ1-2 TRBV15 CATSRASAGDGYTF TGTGCCACCAGCAGAGCATCGGCAGGAGATGGCTACACCTTC
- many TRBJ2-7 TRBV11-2 CASSFNREQYF TGTGCCAGCAGCTTCAATCGCGAGCAGTACTTC
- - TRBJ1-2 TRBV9 CASSVARAGAMGYTF TGTGCCAGCAGCGTAGCTCGGGCAGGGGCTATGGGCTACACCTTC
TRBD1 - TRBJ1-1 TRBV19 CASSMTGGTNTEAFF TGTGCCAGTAGTATGACAGGGGGGACGAACACTGAAGCTTTCTTT
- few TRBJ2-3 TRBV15 CATSTRQILGTDTQYF TGTGCCACCAGCACAAGACAGATCCTAGGGACAGATACGCAGTATTTT
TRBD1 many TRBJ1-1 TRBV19 CASSTGQGALNTEAFF TGTGCCAGTAGTACCGGACAGGGGGCGTTGAACACTGAAGCTTTCTTT
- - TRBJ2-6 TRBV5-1 CASSLVVGPSSGANVLTF TGCGCCAGCAGCTTGGTTGTGGGCCCCAGCTCTGGGGCCAACGTCCTGACTTTC
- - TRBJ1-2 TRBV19 CASTLGREAGRSMGYTF TGTGCCAGTACCCTTGGGCGAGAGGCGGGACGCTCGATGGGCTACACCTTC
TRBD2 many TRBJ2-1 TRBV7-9 CASSLPSGMHNEQFF TGTGCCAGCAGCTTACCCAGCGGGATGCACAATGAGCAGTTCTTC
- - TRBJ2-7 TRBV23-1 CASSPRRYLTYEQYF TGCGCCAGCAGTCCCCGGAGATATCTCACCTACGAGCAGTACTTC
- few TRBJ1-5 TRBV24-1 CATSSGGKDQPQHF TGTGCCACCAGTTCCGGGGGTAAGGATCAGCCCCAGCATTTT
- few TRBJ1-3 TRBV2 CASIGPPNFSGNTIYF TGTGCCAGCATTGGGCCCCCAAACTTCTCTGGAAACACCATATATTTT
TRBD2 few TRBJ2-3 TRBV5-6 CASSLGLAGTGDTQYF TGTGCCAGCAGCTTAGGACTAGCCGGGACCGGGGATACGCAGTATTTT